This T cell receptor beta chain appears in the sequencing data of a study of shared clonotypes between healthy human individuals. General observations from the study: Sorted-subset sequencing was shown by rarefaction to be incomplete despite large depth.

Clones were read by immunoSEQ multiplex PCR, and TCRdb kept only the in-frame ones, dropping some. The table has 2 million to 2.5 million clones, under 95% seen once; the top ten hold around 0.4%. To note about this clone: What it binds is unknown.

The V segment lost 2 bases and the J segment 6 bases; nucleotides outside the gene matches: 5. This CDR3 spans 13 amino acids. The germline V gene encodes CDR1 GTSNPN and CDR2 SVGIG (reference sequence). Donors were Caucasian adults residing in Nashville, Tennessee, USA. The sequenced sample was naive CD4+ T cells from PBMCs. Regarding subset: CD45RA+ positively selected. The J gene is TRBJ2-7, the V gene TRBV30, with 9 bases fitting TRBD2. The receptor was derived from a young man in good health. Some clones in this sample may be carry-over from other donors' samples. The chain's CDR3 is CAWSPGLAFEQYF. CDR3 nucleotide sequence: TGTGCCTGGAGTCCGGGACTAGCCTTCGAGCAGTACTTC.